This TCR beta chain appears in the sequencing data of a study of blood T cell repertoires in COVID-19. Study details: Acute and convalescent COVID-19 specimens originated in the United States, Italy and Spain. T cells, B-cell-depleted T cells, or PBMCs provided the cDNA or gDNA that served as material.

Original methodology: Estimation of nucleated cell counts was performed using reference gene primer amplification. Some clones are missing from TCRdb's copy, which holds only in-frame ones; the method was immunoSEQ multiplex PCR. The D gene and trimming were derived from the DNA, and the V and J assignments and clone size from that table. This sample has some 110,000 clones, with approximately 87% found just once. The table lists this clone with a count of one. The germline CDR1 and CDR2 sequences are DFQATT and SNEGSKA (reference sequence). The CDR3 has 12 amino acids. Trimming removed 3 bases from V and 6 bases from J, with 10 bases in between.

Sequences were obtained from peripheral blood. This receptor was obtained from a man in his 70s who had recovered from COVID-19. The gene calls are TRBV20-1 and TRBJ2-3; D is possibly TRBD1 (6 bases). CDR3 in DNA: TGCAGTGCTAGTGGTCAGGGGGATACGCAGTATTTT. Its protein is CSASGQGDTQYF.